A single sample is the source of the 30 T cell receptor beta chains below, sequenced in a study of cytomegalovirus exposure and HLA in healthy donors. With 60 Vbeta and 13 Jbeta primers, the PCR was carried out. This table comes from immunoSEQ multiplex PCR, and its TCRdb copy is limited to in-frame clones, with some not included. Of tens of thousands of clones listed, 75% are singletons. The material sequenced was PBMCs. These receptors were collected from a man aged 35 to 55 in good health and CMV-seronegative.

V gene TRBV18 combines with J gene TRBJ2-7; 7 bases are a match to TRBD1. There are 16 residues in the CDR3. Unmatched junction bases numbered 9, after V lost 4 bases and J lost 0 bases. In germline, CDR1 is KGHSH, CDR2 LQKENI. CDR3 loop: CASSQGQRIGSYEQYF. CDR3 DNA sequence: TGTGCCAGCTCACAGGGACAGCGAATAGGCTCCTACGAGCAGTACTTC.

The chain recombines TRBV2 with TRBJ1-2; D is undetermined. Germline V gives CDR1 SNHLY, CDR2 FYNNEI. This CDR3 region has 14 residues. The V end was cut by 0 bases, the J end by 7 bases, with 12 bases between. The CDR3 DNA is TGTGCCAGCAGTGAAGCGGGCCTGTTCCGTGGCTACACCTTC. Amino acid sequence: CASSEAGLFRGYTF.

CDR3 sequence (DNA): TGCGCCAGCAGCTTGGCAGGGGGCCTAGAGACCCAGTACTTC. It is translated as CASSLAGGLETQYF. This chain joins TRBV5-1 and TRBJ2-5; 8 bases map to TRBD1. Germline CDR1 and CDR2: SGHRS and YFSETQ. V shed 0 bases and J 4 bases; nucleotides not matched to a gene: 2. The CDR3 is 14 amino acids.

Of note for this clone: This specimen includes other DNA sequences encoding the same CDR3. V gene TRBV5-8 combines with J gene TRBJ2-7; D is uncertain. The germline V gene has CDR1 SGHTS and CDR2 YDEGEE. The V end lost 4 bases, the J end lost 3 bases, and 8 bases lay between the germline ends. The CDR3 runs 12 residues. The CDR3 is CASSREFYEQYF. The CDR3 DNA is TGTGCCAGCAGCCGAGAATTCTACGAGCAGTACTTC.

V gene TRBV7-9 combines with J gene TRBJ2-7, with D perhaps matching TRBD2 (6 bases). Germline V gene sequence: CDR1 SEHNR, CDR2 FQNEAQ (reference sequence). The CDR3 totals 14 residues. Trimming took 7 bases from V and 1 from J, leaving 14 bases between them. The CDR3 bases are TGTGCCAGCACCTCGGGAGCCGGATCCTACGAGCAGTACTTC. Amino acids: CASTSGAGSYEQYF.

This clone has only a few counts. This chain joins TRBV2 and TRBJ2-1; 12 nucleotides match TRBD2. J gave up 4 bases and V 6 bases, and 28 bases lay outside the gene matches. Germline V lookup: CDR1 SNHLY, CDR2 FYNNEI. This CDR3 is built from 23 residues. The CDR3 coding sequence is TGTGCCAGCAGCCCAAAAGGGTCTCTCCTAGCGGGAGGGCCGGTTAAGCTATACAATGAGCAGTTCTTC. This codes for CASSPKGSLLAGGPVKLYNEQFF.

The rearrangement joins TRBV18 to TRBJ2-1; TRBD1 matches at 12 bases. CDR1 is KGHSH, CDR2 LQKENI, per germline. CDR3 length equals 17 residues. J was trimmed by 5 bases and V by 0 bases; bases with no gene match: 5. The CDR3 reads CASSPPGTGGANNEQFF. DNA for the CDR3: TGTGCCAGCTCACCACCCGGGACAGGGGGCGCAAACAATGAGCAGTTCTTC.

As DNA, the CDR3 is TGCAGCGCCGGGACTAGCGGTCAGGATGAGCAGTTCTTC. Translated: CSAGTSGQDEQFF. V is TRBV29-1 and J is TRBJ2-1; 11 bases line up with TRBD2. Germline CDR1 reads SQVTM; CDR2 reads ANQGSEA. V shed 7 bases and J 8 bases; nucleotides not matched to a gene: 7. This CDR3 is built from 13 residues.

This clone was picked up one time. This chain connects TRBV7-9 to TRBJ1-1; tentatively, D is TRBD1 (5 bases). Germline V gives CDR1 SEHNR, CDR2 FQNEAQ (reference sequence). V was cut by 1 base and J by 1 base, with 10 bases left in between. CDR3 size: 15 residues. The CDR3 reads CASSLVLGQNTEAFF. CDR3 sequence (DNA): TGTGCCAGCAGCTTAGTATTAGGACAGAACACTGAAGCTTTCTTT.

The chain is built from TRBV5-1 and TRBJ2-7; 9 positions agree with TRBD2. V trimming: 0 bases; J trimming: 5 bases; junction bases outside the gene matches: 6. The germline CDR1 and CDR2 sequences are SGHRS and YFSETQ. This CDR3 has 15 residues. CDR3 amino acids: CASSLGSGGSHEQYF. The CDR3 nucleotides read TGCGCCAGCAGCTTGGGTAGCGGGGGTTCCCACGAGCAGTACTTC.

This clone was seen a handful of times. The CDR3: CASGLSESSGNTIYF. CDR3 nucleotide sequence: TGTGCCAGCGGACTTTCCGAGAGCTCTGGAAACACCATATATTTT. The V call is TRBV6-1, the J call TRBJ1-3; D remains unclear. Trimming cost V 8 bases and J 0 bases, with 14 bases left between them. The CDR3 has 15 amino acids. Germline CDR1 and CDR2: MNHNS and SASEGT.

The chain joins TRBV30 to TRBJ1-1; possibly TRBD1 for D (6 bases). The CDR3 length is 14 residues. Germline V gives CDR1 GTSNPN, CDR2 SVGIG (reference sequence). V was clipped by 2 bases and J by 3 bases, with 13 bases between them. CDR3 in DNA: TGTGCCTGGAGTACAGGGCACCTCTACACTGAAGCTTTCTTT. Encoded protein: CAWSTGHLYTEAFF.

In DNA form, the CDR3 reads TGTGCCAGCACCTCCCGGGGAAACTATGGCTACACCTTC. It translates to CASTSRGNYGYTF. The V call is TRBV6-6, the J call TRBJ1-2; D remains ambiguous. CDR1 and CDR2 from the germline V gene are MNHNY and SVGAGI (reference sequence). V lost 7 bases and J lost 2, with 11 bases in between. The CDR3 contains 13 residues.

V gene TRBV2 combines with J gene TRBJ2-1, with D tentatively TRBD1 (5 bases). Germline V gene lookup returns CDR1 SNHLY and CDR2 FYNNEI. V was pared by 6 bases and J by 0 bases, with 12 bases between. This CDR3 region has 15 residues. CDR3 in amino acids: CASSDRQSSYNEQFF. CDR3 DNA: TGTGCCAGCAGCGACCGACAGAGCTCCTACAATGAGCAGTTCTTC.

This chain uses TRBV9 with TRBJ1-2; TRBD1 is a possible D gene (5 bases). Germline loops: CDR1 SGDLS, CDR2 YYNGEE. Trimming took 1 base from V and 5 from J, leaving 15 bases between them. The CDR3 spans 15 residues. The CDR3 DNA reads as TGTGCCAGCAGCGTAAATCGATGGGGGGAATATGGCTACACCTTC. This translates into CASSVNRWGEYGYTF.

The rearrangement joins TRBV28 to TRBJ1-1, with D possibly being TRBD1 (5 bases). This CDR3 is built from 14 residues. Germline V lookup: CDR1 MDHEN, CDR2 SYDVKM. Trimming shortened V by 2 bases and J by 1 base, and 8 bases separated the two germline ends. CDR3: CASSLTGWNTEAFF. The CDR3 DNA is TGTGCCAGCAGTTTAACAGGTTGGAACACTGAAGCTTTCTTT.

V is TRBV5-1 and J is TRBJ2-1; maybe TRBD2 (5 bases). Trimming pared 5 bases from V and 5 bases from J, leaving 17 bases between. The CDR3 sequence is 15 residues long. Germline V lookup: CDR1 SGHRS, CDR2 YFSETQ. CDR3 region: CASSSIVRRDNEQFF. The CDR3 DNA reads as TGCGCCAGCAGTTCTATAGTCCGGCGGGACAATGAGCAGTTCTTC.

The chain's CDR3 is CASSLAAGQITDTQYF. The DNA for the CDR3 is TGTGCCAGCAGCTTGGCGGCGGGGCAAATCACAGATACGCAGTATTTT. The gene calls are TRBV5-4 and TRBJ2-3; D may be TRBD2 (6 bases). Germline CDR1 and CDR2: SGHNT and YYREEE (reference sequence). Between the trimmed V and J ends, which lost 0 bases and 2 bases, there was a span of 13 bases. The CDR3 is 16 residues long.

J is TRBJ2-5 and V is TRBV7-6, with 11 bases identical to TRBD2. The germline V gene encodes CDR1 SGHVS and CDR2 FNYEAQ. This CDR3 has 16 residues. J lost 4 bases, V lost 3 bases, and 7 bases had no gene match. The CDR3 sequence is CASSFTVAGGRETQYF. The DNA of the CDR3 is TGTGCCAGCAGCTTCACGGTAGCGGGGGGGCGAGAGACCCAGTACTTC. Full variable domain (outside the CDR3, taken from reference TRBV7-6 and TRBJ2-5): GAGVSQSPRYKVTKRGQDVALRCDPISGHVSLYWYRQALGQGPEFLTYFNYEAQQDKSGLPNDRFSAERPEGSISTLTIQRTEQRDSAMYRCASSFTVAGGRETQYFGPGTRLLVL.

The rearrangement links TRBV27 to TRBJ1-2; 7 nucleotides line up with TRBD1. The CDR3 has 14 amino acids. Germline CDR1 MNHEY, CDR2 SMNVEV (reference sequence). The V segment lost 0 bases and the J segment 9 bases; nucleotides outside the gene matches: 7. The CDR3 bases are TGTGCCAGCAGTTTATCAGGGGGACAGCAAAGCTACACCTTC. Its protein product is CASSLSGGQQSYTF.

This sequence joins TRBV5-6 and TRBJ2-5, with 10 bases lining up with TRBD2. The CDR3 length is 16 residues. Germline V gives CDR1 SGHDT, CDR2 YYEEEE. The J segment lost 4 bases and the V segment lost 4 bases, leaving 10 bases of the junction unmatched. The CDR3 nucleotides are TGTGCCAGCAGCGGGGGGACTAGCGTCATCAGAGAGACCCAGTACTTC. Residues: CASSGGTSVIRETQYF. Full variable domain (outside the CDR3, taken from reference TRBV5-6 and TRBJ2-5): DAGVTQSPTHLIKTRGQQVTLRCSPKSGHDTVSWYQQALGQGPQFIFQYYEEEERQRGNFPDRFSGHQFPNYSSELNVNALLLGDSALYLCASSGGTSVIRETQYFGPGTRLLVL.

The chain combines TRBV29-1 with TRBJ2-7; 7 positions match TRBD1. CDR3 length equals 13 residues. V trimming: 2 bases; J trimming: 5 bases; junction bases outside the gene matches: 6. Looked up from germline, CDR1 is SQVTM and CDR2 is ANQGSEA. The CDR3 coding sequence is TGCAGCGTTGAAAAGGGGGCTCGAGACGAGCAGTACTTC. Protein: CSVEKGARDEQYF.

V and J are TRBV6-6 and TRBJ2-3, with 7 bases identical to TRBD2. The CDR3 runs to 15 residues. CDR1 is MNHNY, CDR2 SVGAGI, per germline (reference sequence). V lost 1 base to trimming and J lost 1 base; unmatched junction nucleotides: 2. CDR3 residues: CASSYWSGGTDTQYF. DNA for the CDR3: TGTGCCAGCAGTTACTGGAGCGGGGGCACAGATACGCAGTATTTT.

This chain links TRBV28 with TRBJ1-5; 10 nucleotides align to TRBD1. The CDR3 has 17 residues. V shed 5 bases, J shed 4 bases, and the junction held 11 bases outside the gene matches. Germline CDR1 MDHEN, CDR2 SYDVKM. As DNA, the CDR3 is TGTGCCAGCAGTACCCTCACACCGGGACAGGGGAATCAGCCCCAGCATTTT. Amino acid sequence: CASSTLTPGQGNQPQHF. The complete variable domain, with remaining parts taken from reference TRBV28 and TRBJ1-5, reads DVKVTQSSRYLVKRTGEKVFLECVQDMDHENMFWYRQDPGLGLRLIYFSYDVKMKEKGDIPEGYSVSREKKERFSLILESASTNQTSMYLCASSTLTPGQGNQPQHFGDGTRLSIL.

V usage is TRBV27 and J usage is TRBJ1-6; D not certain. CDR3 length equals 16 residues. Between the trimmed V and J ends, which lost 4 bases and 1 base, there was a span of 11 bases. CDR1 is MNHEY and CDR2 is SMNVEV in the germline V gene (reference sequence). The CDR3 region has the DNA TGTGCCAGCAGTTCGGTCGGGGTTTCCTATAATTCACCCCTCCACTTT. Protein sequence: CASSSVGVSYNSPLHF.

This chain joins TRBV10-3 and TRBJ1-6, with D possibly being TRBD1 (5 bases). V shed 1 base and J shed 6 bases, with 7 bases lying between them. CDR1 and CDR2 from the germline V gene are ENHRY and SYGVKD. CDR3 length: 14 residues. CDR3 in amino acids: CAISEWGGNSPLHF. The CDR3 nucleotides are TGTGCCATCAGTGAGTGGGGGGGTAATTCACCCCTCCACTTT.

The chain links TRBV28 to TRBJ1-2, with 7 bases that match TRBD1. This CDR3 has 15 residues. The germline CDR1 and CDR2 sequences are MDHEN and SYDVKM. V gave up 5 bases and J gave up 2 bases; unmatched junction bases: 8. The CDR3 bases are TGTGCCAGCAGTAGGGGACAGATCGAAAACTATGGCTACACCTTC. The encoded protein is CASSRGQIENYGYTF.

The genes are TRBV7-9 and TRBJ1-5; possibly TRBD1 for D (6 bases). The CDR3 sequence is 16 residues long. Trimming took off 5 bases at V and 5 bases at J, with 19 bases between the two ends. CDR1 and CDR2 from the germline V gene are SEHNR and FQNEAQ (reference sequence). The DNA of the CDR3 is TGTGCCAGCAGCCTCGGGGAGGGGGACGGTTATCAGCCCCAGCATTTT. Its protein product is CASSLGEGDGYQPQHF.

This chain connects TRBV6-6 to TRBJ2-2, with D possibly being TRBD2 (7 bases). The CDR3 loop spans 14 amino acids. The germline V gene encodes CDR1 MNHNY and CDR2 SVGAGI (reference sequence). The germline V and J ends were trimmed by 7 bases and 3 bases, with 12 bases remaining between them. The CDR3 sequence: CASKGGGDTGELFF. CDR3 DNA: TGTGCCAGCAAAGGGGGGGGCGACACCGGGGAGCTGTTTTTT.

This clone was picked up a small number of times. The chain couples TRBV9 to TRBJ2-3, with TRBD2 identical over 14 bases. Germline V CDR1 and CDR2: SGDLS, YYNGEE. The CDR3 spans 17 residues. J gave up 5 bases and V 3 bases, and 8 bases lay outside the gene matches. Here the CDR3 DNA reads TGTGCCAGCAGCGCAAAGACTAGCGGGAGGGCCGTAGATACGCAGTATTTT. It encodes CASSAKTSGRAVDTQYF.